These 32 T cell receptor beta chains came from one sample sequenced in a study of T cell responses to AZD1222 COVID-19 vaccine. Sequencing was performed with immunoSEQ multiplex PCR; in TCRdb, only in-frame clones are kept and a portion is missing. The table lists 90,000 to 120,000 clones, 89% of them singletons. This specimen was peripheral blood, taken on day 0 of AZD1222 vaccination. The receptors stem from an adult in good health.

The chain has TRBV7-3 and TRBJ2-1; 7 nucleotides align to TRBD2. V trimming: 1 base; J trimming: 7 bases; junction bases outside the gene matches: 7. The germline V gene has CDR1 SGHTA and CDR2 FQGTGA. The CDR3 consists of 15 residues. CDR3 DNA: TGTGCCAGCAGCTTAAGGGAGGGCCGTGGAAATGAGCAGTTCTTC. It yields the protein CASSLREGRGNEQFF.

This chain links TRBV5-4 with TRBJ2-7, with 8 bases identical to TRBD2. Germline CDR1 and CDR2: SGHNT and YYREEE (reference sequence). J was trimmed by 3 bases and V by 2 bases; bases with no gene match: 13. The CDR3 runs to 17 residues. The CDR3 spells CASSLKMTSAKVYEQYF. In DNA, the CDR3 is TGTGCCAGCAGCTTAAAAATGACTAGCGCAAAAGTCTACGAGCAGTACTTC.

As regards this clone: Distinct nucleotide sequences in the sample also encode this CDR3. The rearrangement uses TRBV29-1 and TRBJ1-5; 8 bases agree with TRBD1. The V segment lost 3 bases and the J segment 2 bases; nucleotides outside the gene matches: 0. The CDR3 loop spans 13 amino acids. Germline values: CDR1 SQVTM, CDR2 ANQGSEA. The DNA for the CDR3 is TGCAGCGTTGAGACAGGGGGCAATCAGCCCCAGCATTTT. This encodes CSVETGGNQPQHF.

This chain uses TRBV11-3 with TRBJ2-2; 9 bases are shared with TRBD1. Germline CDR1 SGHNT, CDR2 YENEEA. CDR3 length equals 15 residues. V gave up 4 bases and J gave up 5 bases; unmatched junction bases: 5. The CDR3 reads CASSWGQGWTGELFF. CDR3 in DNA: TGTGCCAGCAGCTGGGGACAGGGCTGGACCGGGGAGCTGTTTTTT.

This clone was seen only a few times. The rearrangement links TRBV5-1 to TRBJ2-2; 16 bases line up with TRBD2. CDR1 SGHRS and CDR2 YFSETQ come from the germline V gene. With V trimmed by 4 bases and J by 6 bases, 3 bases remained unmatched. The CDR3 is 16 residues long. In DNA, the CDR3 is TGCGCCAGCAGCAAGGGACTAGCGGGAGGGGCCGGGGAGCTGTTTTTT. This translates into CASSKGLAGGAGELFF.

The V and J genes are TRBV11-3 and TRBJ2-2; 8 bases are a match to TRBD2. V trimming: 4 bases; J trimming: 7 bases; junction bases outside the gene matches: 5. This CDR3 has 14 residues. Germline V gene sequence: CDR1 SGHNT, CDR2 YENEEA. CDR3 sequence: CASSSAGGIGELFF. The DNA for the CDR3 is TGTGCCAGCAGCTCGGCGGGGGGCATCGGGGAGCTGTTTTTT. The full variable domain, rest sourced from reference TRBV11-3 and TRBJ2-2, is EAGVVQSPRYKIIEKKQPVAFWCNPISGHNTLYWYLQNLGQGPELLIRYENEEAVDDSQLPKDRFSAERLKGVDSTLKIQPAELGDSAVYLCASSSAGGIGELFFGEGSRLTVL.

This rearrangement joins TRBV24-1 to TRBJ2-2, with 10 bases aligning to TRBD2. Germline V gives CDR1 KGHDR, CDR2 SFDVKD. The CDR3 runs 16 residues. The V and J ends lost 4 bases and 4 bases, in that order; junction bases with no gene match: 5. DNA for the CDR3: TGTGCCACCAGTGACCCAACTAGCGGGGCCACCGGGGAGCTGTTTTTT. As protein: CATSDPTSGATGELFF.

V is TRBV3-1 (or the pseudogene TRBV3-2) and J is TRBJ1-6, with TRBD1 matching 10 bases. Germline-derived CDR1 and CDR2 are LGHDT and YNNKEL (reference sequence). CDR3 size: 16 residues. Trimming cost V 1 base and J 7 bases; bases outside gene matches: 4. In nucleotides, the CDR3 is TGTGCCAGCAGCCAAGGTTCGGGACAGGGGAATTCACCCCTCCACTTT. As protein: CASSQGSGQGNSPLHF.

The CDR3 DNA reads TGTGCCAGCAATCCGGGCAGGGGTGTCAATCAGCCCCAGCATTTT. Protein product: CASNPGRGVNQPQHF. The V gene is TRBV27, the J gene TRBJ1-5; D is possibly TRBD1 (6 bases). Germline lookup yields CDR1 MNHEY and CDR2 SMNVEV (reference sequence). Trimming left V 7 bases short and J 3 bases short, with 16 bases between. CDR3 size: 15 residues.

This clone came up a few times. The V call is TRBV11-2, the J call TRBJ2-1; 7 bases line up with TRBD1. CDR3 length: 14 residues. Germline V CDR1 and CDR2: SGHAT, FQNNGV. The V gene end was trimmed by 5 bases and the J gene end by 0 bases; junction bases not matched to a gene: 1. CDR3 residues: CASSGTASYNEQFF. The CDR3 DNA follows: TGTGCCAGCAGCGGGACAGCCTCCTACAATGAGCAGTTCTTC.

This clone was counted only a few times. The V and J genes are TRBV27 and TRBJ2-2; D not resolved. The CDR3 length is 15 residues. The germline CDR1 and CDR2 sequences are MNHEY and SMNVEV (reference sequence). Trimming left V 2 bases short and J 4 bases short, with 11 bases between. CDR3: CASSLDGGRTGELFF. CDR3 in DNA: TGTGCCAGCAGTTTAGACGGCGGCCGCACCGGGGAGCTGTTTTTT.

This clone was detected only a few times. This chain joins TRBV6-5 and TRBJ2-2; D possibly corresponds to TRBD2 (6 bases). This CDR3 region has 15 residues. Germline CDR1 reads MNHEY; CDR2 reads SVGAGI. V shed 6 bases and J shed 4 bases, with 15 bases lying between them. The CDR3 loop reads CASRAGRLVTGELFF. Here the CDR3 DNA reads TGTGCCAGCAGGGCCGGTAGACTAGTCACCGGGGAGCTGTTTTTT.

The V call is TRBV28, the J call TRBJ1-2, with TRBD1 matching 8 bases. Trimming cost V 6 bases and J 6 bases; bases outside gene matches: 12. The germline V gene has CDR1 MDHEN and CDR2 SYDVKM. The CDR3 totals 15 residues. This CDR3 reads CASSTGYGQGHGYTF. In DNA, the CDR3 is TGTGCCAGCAGCACAGGATATGGACAGGGCCATGGCTACACCTTC.

This rearrangement joins TRBV6-6 to TRBJ1-5; tentatively, D is TRBD1 (6 bases). Germline values: CDR1 MNHNY, CDR2 SVGAGI (reference sequence). Trimming cost V 8 bases and J 6 bases, with 17 bases left between them. The CDR3 is 14 residues long. The CDR3, as DNA: TGTGCCAGCCGAAGGGACAACTCTGTTCAGCCCCAGCATTTT. Its translation: CASRRDNSVQPQHF.

The V and J genes are TRBV5-1 and TRBJ1-2, with 10 bases identical to TRBD1. Losses at the gene ends were 4 bases for V and 2 bases for J; bases not matched to a gene: 2. The CDR3 totals 14 residues. Germline-derived CDR1 and CDR2 are SGHRS and YFSETQ. The CDR3 region is CASSEGQGNYGYTF. The CDR3 DNA sequence: TGCGCCAGCAGCGAGGGACAGGGGAACTATGGCTACACCTTC.

J is TRBJ1-2 and V is TRBV5-1; D remains unclear. The CDR3 covers 14 residues. Germline V CDR1 and CDR2: SGHRS, YFSETQ. The V gene lost 4 bases and the J gene lost 0 bases, with 10 bases spanning the gap. The CDR3 spells CASSPDGPNYGYTF. In DNA, the CDR3 is TGCGCCAGCAGCCCGGACGGACCTAACTATGGCTACACCTTC.

This clone was observed a single time. V usage is TRBV5-4 and J usage is TRBJ2-2, with TRBD2 identical over 11 bases. The V segment lost 4 bases and the J segment 2 bases; nucleotides outside the gene matches: 4. The CDR3 totals 16 residues. Germline CDR1 SGHNT, CDR2 YYREEE (reference sequence). CDR3 in DNA: TGTGCCAGCAGCCCCCGACTAGCGGGAAACACCGGGGAGCTGTTTTTT. Translating gives CASSPRLAGNTGELFF.

The CDR3 DNA follows: TGTGCCAGCTCACCAGGGACAGGGTTCTCTGGAAACACCATATATTTT. Protein sequence: CASSPGTGFSGNTIYF. J is TRBJ1-3 and V is TRBV18, with TRBD1 matching over 9 bases. After removal of 2 bases from V and 0 bases from J, the junction contained 2 bases not matched to a gene. The CDR3 loop spans 16 amino acids. The V gene's germline CDR1 is KGHSH and CDR2 LQKENI.

Points on this clone: Different DNA sequences within this sample yield the same CDR3. The chain links TRBV29-1 to TRBJ2-6, with 7 bases that match TRBD1. CDR3 size: 15 residues. V dropped 7 bases and J dropped 0; count of bases not matched to a gene: 6. Germline V gives CDR1 SQVTM, CDR2 ANQGSEA. CDR3 DNA sequence: TGCAGCGCCCGGACAGGCCTCTCTGGGGCCAACGTCCTGACTTTC. Translating gives CSARTGLSGANVLTF.

This chain connects TRBV28 to TRBJ2-2, with 9 nucleotides matching TRBD1. The CDR3 runs to 15 residues. Trimming cost V 1 base and J 9 bases; bases outside gene matches: 6. CDR1 MDHEN and CDR2 SYDVKM come from the germline V gene. The CDR3 here is CASSLLGQGSRELFF. The CDR3 DNA sequence: TGTGCCAGCAGTTTATTGGGACAGGGTTCCCGGGAGCTGTTTTTT.

V gene TRBV5-6 combines with J gene TRBJ1-1, with 7 bases fitting TRBD1. V dropped 4 bases and J dropped 4; count of bases not matched to a gene: 10. Germline V gene data show CDR1 as SGHDT and CDR2 as YYEEEE. The CDR3 loop spans 15 amino acids. CDR3 DNA: TGTGCCAGCAGCCCCCTAGACAGGGATGGCACTGAAGCTTTCTTT. Its translation: CASSPLDRDGTEAFF.

The CDR3 loop reads CASSSVQGGELFF. CDR3 nucleotide sequence: TGTGCCAGCAGCTCCGTACAGGGAGGGGAGCTGTTTTTT. This rearrangement joins TRBV7-2 to TRBJ2-2; a weak D match, TRBD1 (6 bases). CDR1 and CDR2 (germline): SGHTA, FQGNSA. V lost 4 bases and J lost 8, with 11 bases in between. CDR3 length equals 13 residues. The full variable domain, rest sourced from reference TRBV7-2 and TRBJ2-2, is GAGVSQSPSNKVTEKGKDVELRCDPISGHTALYWYRQSLGQGLEFLIYFQGNSAPDKSGLPSDRFSAERTGGSVSTLTIQRTQQEDSAVYLCASSSVQGGELFFGEGSRLTVL.

This chain uses TRBV6-1 with TRBJ2-7; TRBD1 might be the D (5 bases). CDR3 size: 13 residues. Trimming left V 2 bases short and J 5 bases short, with 10 bases between. The germline CDR1 and CDR2 sequences are MNHNS and SASEGT. DNA of the CDR3: TGTGCCAGCAGTGAACAGGGTGGACACGAGCAGTACTTC. Its translation: CASSEQGGHEQYF.

The chain joins TRBV4-2 to TRBJ2-2; weak D call: TRBD2 (5 bases). Germline CDR1 and CDR2: LGHNA and YNFKEQ. V was cut by 0 bases and J by 6 bases, with 17 bases left in between. This CDR3 has 17 amino acids. This chain's CDR3 is CASSQDLGVLGPGELFF. DNA of the CDR3: TGTGCCAGCAGCCAAGATTTGGGAGTTTTGGGTCCCGGGGAGCTGTTTTTT.

The rearrangement links TRBV6-5 to TRBJ1-1, with D possibly TRBD1 on 5 matching bases. The CDR3 length is 15 residues. Germline assignment: CDR1 MNHEY and CDR2 SVGAGI. V was shortened by 3 bases and J by 5 bases, with 16 bases between the two germline ends. The CDR3 DNA sequence: TGTGCCAGCAGTTATCGGGGGAGGGCCGAGACTGAAGCTTTCTTT. It is translated as CASSYRGRAETEAFF.

This sequence joins TRBV28 and TRBJ2-1; 8 nucleotides line up with TRBD1. The CDR3 sequence is 14 residues long. Trimming took 3 bases from V and 7 from J; bases not matched to a gene: 5. Germline CDR1 is MDHEN and CDR2 is SYDVKM. This chain's CDR3 is CASSLTGVRNEQFF. The CDR3 DNA sequence: TGTGCCAGCAGTTTGACAGGGGTGAGGAATGAGCAGTTCTTC. Combining the CDR3 with reference TRBV28 and TRBJ2-1 gives the whole variable domain DVKVTQSSRYLVKRTGEKVFLECVQDMDHENMFWYRQDPGLGLRLIYFSYDVKMKEKGDIPEGYSVSREKKERFSLILESASTNQTSMYLCASSLTGVRNEQFFGPGTRLTVL.

Note on this clone: Other DNA sequences within the sample encode an identical CDR3. The chain recombines TRBV5-1 with TRBJ2-7; D unresolved. CDR1 is SGHRS and CDR2 is YFSETQ in the germline V gene. CDR3 length: 11 residues. V dropped 2 bases and J dropped 3 bases, with 3 bases sitting between them. The CDR3 reads CASSLDYEQYF. The CDR3, as DNA: TGCGCCAGCAGCTTAGACTACGAGCAGTACTTC.

The CDR3 is CASSELRGAGYNEQFF. The CDR3 DNA reads TGTGCCAGCAGTGAACTGAGGGGGGCAGGGTACAATGAGCAGTTCTTC. The chain carries TRBV6-1 and TRBJ2-1; D is possibly TRBD1 or TRBD2 (6 bases each). This CDR3 comprises 16 residues. Germline V gene sequence: CDR1 MNHNS, CDR2 SASEGT. Trimming left V 2 bases short and J 4 bases short, with 15 bases between.

The chain joins TRBV6-5 to TRBJ1-5, with D perhaps matching TRBD1 (5 bases). Trimming cost V 7 bases and J 5 bases, with 12 bases left between them. This CDR3 region has 13 residues. Per the germline V gene, CDR1 is MNHEY and CDR2 is SVGAGI. CDR3 nucleotides: TGTGCCAGCAAATGGGACGCTGATCAGCCCCAGCATTTT. Amino acids: CASKWDADQPQHF.

The genes are TRBV2 and TRBJ1-2, with TRBD1 matching 11 bases. V dropped 5 bases and J dropped 2; count of bases not matched to a gene: 1. The CDR3 has 14 amino acids. Germline CDR1 is SNHLY and CDR2 is FYNNEI. Here the CDR3 reads CASSRDRGNYGYTF. The CDR3 DNA is TGTGCCAGCAGTCGGGACAGGGGGAACTATGGCTACACCTTC.

The chain employs TRBV24-1 and TRBJ1-3, with TRBD1 as a possible D gene (5 bases). V gave up 3 bases and J gave up 2 bases, with 7 bases separating them. The CDR3 is 14 amino acids. Germline values: CDR1 KGHDR, CDR2 SFDVKD. The CDR3 sequence is CATSDVGPGNTIYF. DNA of the CDR3: TGTGCCACCAGTGATGTGGGGCCTGGAAACACCATATATTTT.

The sample holds one count of this clone. V gene TRBV6-4 combines with J gene TRBJ2-7; 13 nucleotides align to TRBD2. V dropped 8 bases and J dropped 0; count of bases not matched to a gene: 4. The germline V gene has CDR1 MRHNA and CDR2 SNTAGT. The CDR3 is made up of 15 amino acids. As DNA, the CDR3 is TGTGCCAGCGGGGGACTAGCGGGGCTCTCCTACGAGCAGTACTTC. Translation gives CASGGLAGLSYEQYF.